This TCR beta chain was sequenced in a study of blood T cells in healthy people across ages. Study-level information: Roughly one uniquely barcoded beta molecule per two T cells was captured.

CDR1 is DFQATT, CDR2 SNEGSKA, per germline (reference sequence). The length of the CDR3 is 15 residues. The V end lost 4 bases, the J end lost 2 bases, and 12 bases lay between the germline ends. Concerning this clonotype itself: Its target is unknown.

Whole-study results and caveats: Per million T cells, TCR beta diversity dropped roughly linearly as age increased.

With a J-beta primer mix and a sample-barcoded 5' primer, a second PCR ran 7 to 11 cycles. Sequencing of every sample gave 2.5 million or more CDR3-containing paired-end reads. Using its own MiXCR run on the 5' RACE reads, TCRdb lists one record per CDR3 protein. The sample shows about 1,600,000 distinct CDR3 sequences, 42% of them seen only once. The sample, about 9.2 milliliters of peripheral blood, was drawn from each donor. The sample taken for sequencing was blood. The sequence was obtained from a woman younger than 35 in good health. The gene calls are TRBV20-1 and TRBJ1-6; no clear D. CDR3 protein: CSAIERETYNSPLHF. CDR3 DNA sequence: TGCAGTGCTATTGAAAGGGAGACCTATAATTCACCCCTCCACTTT.